A selection of T cell receptor beta chains follows, all from one sample in a study of blood T cell repertoires in COVID-19. Assay: immunoSEQ multiplex PCR; the TCRdb copy retains only in-frame clones and omits some. The sample contains about 350,000 clones, roughly 87% of which appear only once. The sequencing input was peripheral blood. The receptors originated from a man aged 25 to 40 with COVID-19, enrolled during active disease. The CDR3 runs from the conserved cysteine through the conserved F or W. The D gene is left open where the match is weak. Part of the rows lack a size; the others show once, few, many or a class for expanded clones.

cdr3_nt cdr3_aa v_call clone_size j_call d_call
TGTGCCACTTCGACAGGCCCCTACGAGCAGTACTTC CATSTGPYEQYF TRBV28 - TRBJ2-7 -
TGTGCCAGCAGGAGACAGGGCTCAAGGACAGATACGCAGTATTTT CASRRQGSRTDTQYF TRBV2 - TRBJ2-3 TRBD1
TGTGCCAGGGGTAGGGGGCGCGGGGATGAAAAACTGTTTTTT CARGRGRGDEKLFF TRBV3-1/TRBV3-2 - TRBJ1-4 TRBD1
TGTGCCAGCAGTTTGACAGGGGGGGAATACGAGCAGTACTTC CASSLTGGEYEQYF TRBV28 once TRBJ2-7 TRBD1
TGTGCCAGCAGCTCCGGGGACAGACCCTACGAGCAGTACTTC CASSSGDRPYEQYF TRBV7-9 few TRBJ2-7 TRBD1
TGTGCCAGCAAAGGACGGGGAGAGGGAAACACCATATATTTT CASKGRGEGNTIYF TRBV28 - TRBJ1-3 -
TGTGCCAGCAGCTTAAACTTGGGACAGGGGGCGCCGGGTACCTTC CASSLNLGQGAPGTF TRBV7-2 - TRBJ1-2 TRBD1
TGCGCCAGCAGGGGACTAGCGGGGGCCGGGGAGCTGTTTTTT CASRGLAGAGELFF TRBV5-1 - TRBJ2-2 TRBD2
TGTGCCAGCAGTTCTAGCGGTCCTCAAGAGACCCAGTACTTC CASSSSGPQETQYF TRBV6-5 - TRBJ2-5 TRBD2
TGTGCCAGCAGCCCCAGGGCGGGAGGCTCCCACGAGCAGTACTTC CASSPRAGGSHEQYF TRBV7-2 once TRBJ2-7 TRBD2
TGTGCCAGCAGTTTAATAGGGGACAGAATTGATTCACCCCTCCACTTT CASSLIGDRIDSPLHF TRBV27 - TRBJ1-6 TRBD1
TGTGCCAGCAGTCCCAGGACTAGCGGGATTAGAAAGACCCAGTACTTC CASSPRTSGIRKTQYF TRBV6-2/TRBV6-3 - TRBJ2-5 TRBD2
TGTGCTAGTGGTTTGGTAACCGGGACTTTGAACACTGAAGCTTTCTTT CASGLVTGTLNTEAFF TRBV12-5 - TRBJ1-1 -
TGTGCCAGCCGGACAGGTCAGGAGGAGACCCAGTACTTC CASRTGQEETQYF TRBV27 - TRBJ2-5 TRBD1
TGTGCCAGCAGCCAAGATAGGGCCCCGGTGGGGCTGAACACTGAAGCTTTCTTT CASSQDRAPVGLNTEAFF TRBV4-2 - TRBJ1-1 -
TGTGCCAGCAGTACCCCGGGGGTAGAGACCCAGTACTTC CASSTPGVETQYF TRBV6-6 - TRBJ2-5 -
TGCGCCAGCAGCGGCCAGGGACTACGGACAGATACGCAGTATTTT CASSGQGLRTDTQYF TRBV5-1 - TRBJ2-3 TRBD2
TGTGCCAGTACCCCGACAGCTTGGGCAACGACTGAAGCTTTCTTT CASTPTAWATTEAFF TRBV19 - TRBJ1-1 -
TGTGCCAGTAGCACCGGACTAGCGGGAGGGGCAGAGCAGTTCTTC CASSTGLAGGAEQFF TRBV19 - TRBJ2-1 TRBD2
TGTGCCAGCAGCTTCCAGGAGAACACTGAAGCTTTCTTT CASSFQENTEAFF TRBV11-3 few TRBJ1-1 -
TGTGCCAGCAGCCCAGGGGTCGAGTACTATGGCTACACCTTC CASSPGVEYYGYTF TRBV7-2 - TRBJ1-2 -
TGTGCCAGCAGCCCACCCGACAGGGCCCACGAGCAGTACTTC CASSPPDRAHEQYF TRBV7-6 once TRBJ2-7 TRBD1
TGTGCCAGCAGTTCACATCAGAACTATGGCTACACCTTC CASSSHQNYGYTF TRBV28 - TRBJ1-2 -
TGTGCCACCAGCAGAGCAACAGGGATCGGTAATGAGCAGTTCTTC CATSRATGIGNEQFF TRBV15 - TRBJ2-1 -
TGTGCCAGCAGCACCGAACGGGTCCGGGAGACCCAGTACTTC CASSTERVRETQYF TRBV5-4 - TRBJ2-5 -
TGTGCCAGCAGCTCCTGGACAGGGGGCTTACAGCAGTACTTC CASSSWTGGLQQYF TRBV7-9 few TRBJ2-7 TRBD1
TGCGCCAGCAGCCAAGATAACGGCGGGGGTAATGGCTACACCTTC CASSQDNGGGNGYTF TRBV4-1 - TRBJ1-2 -
TGTGCCAGCTGCAGGGCTAACACCGGGGAGCTGTTTTTT CASCRANTGELFF TRBV28 - TRBJ2-2 -
TGTGCCAGCAGCTCACAGGGGGCGCTTGGCAATCAGCCCCAGCATTTT CASSSQGALGNQPQHF TRBV5-4 - TRBJ1-5 TRBD1
TGTGCCACCTCCCGGGGGAGCTCTGGGGCCAACGTCCTGACTTTC CATSRGSSGANVLTF TRBV27 - TRBJ2-6 -
TGCGCCAGCGGGTCCGGGACAGTCAGTGCGGGCGAGCAGTACTTC CASGSGTVSAGEQYF TRBV5-1 - TRBJ2-7 TRBD1
TGTGCCAGCAGCTCCGGACAGGGGAGCTACAATGAGCAGTTCTTC CASSSGQGSYNEQFF TRBV7-9 few TRBJ2-1 TRBD1
TGTGCCAGCAAAGATAGCTGGACCGGGGAGCTGTTTTTT CASKDSWTGELFF TRBV12-3/TRBV12-4 - TRBJ2-2 -
TGTGCCAGCAGTTATCAACAGGGTATGAACACTGAAGCTTTCTTT CASSYQQGMNTEAFF TRBV6-5 - TRBJ1-1 -
TGTGCCAGCAGCAGAGGACAGTTAGAAAAACTGTTTTTT CASSRGQLEKLFF TRBV7-2 few TRBJ1-4 -
TGTGCCAGCAGCCCTTACGAGGGTAAAGCTTTCTTT CASSPYEGKAFF TRBV5-4 few TRBJ1-1 -
TGTGCCAGCTCACCAAGGACAGGGGGCACTGAAGCTTTCTTT CASSPRTGGTEAFF TRBV18 once TRBJ1-1 TRBD1
TGTGCCATCAGTGAGGCGCAGGGGCAAGCCTACGAGCAGTACTTC CAISEAQGQAYEQYF TRBV10-3 - TRBJ2-7 -
TGTGCCAGCAGTTACTCGACGCTAGCGGGAAATGAGCAGTTCTTC CASSYSTLAGNEQFF TRBV6-2/TRBV6-3 - TRBJ2-1 TRBD2
TGTGCCAGCAGCTTCACCCCGGGACACTTGAACACTGAAGCTTTCTTT CASSFTPGHLNTEAFF TRBV11-2 - TRBJ1-1 -
TGTGCCAGCAGCCAAGGAGACGGGAACTATGGCTACACCTTC CASSQGDGNYGYTF TRBV4-2 - TRBJ1-2 -
TGTGCCAGCTCACCACTCCAGGCTAATCAGCCCCAGCATTTT CASSPLQANQPQHF TRBV18 - TRBJ1-5 -
TGTGCCAGCAGCTCTCGACGGGTCCAAAACATTCAGTACTTC CASSSRRVQNIQYF TRBV7-2 - TRBJ2-4 -
TGTGCCAGTGCGCGGGGAGATTATGGCTACACCTTC CASARGDYGYTF TRBV19 - TRBJ1-2 -
TGTGCCAGCAACTCATTAGGGGGATGGACCTACGAGCAGTACTTC CASNSLGGWTYEQYF TRBV28 - TRBJ2-7 -
TGTGCCAGCTCAGCAACACAGGCGACTAACTATGGCTACACCTTC CASSATQATNYGYTF TRBV18 once TRBJ1-2 -
TGTGCCAGCACGACTAGCTACGAGCAGTACTTC CASTTSYEQYF TRBV2 - TRBJ2-7 -
TGTGCCAGCAGCTCCGGGGACAGGGAATCAGAAGAGCAGTACTTC CASSSGDRESEEQYF TRBV7-9 - TRBJ2-7 TRBD1
TGTGCCTGGGTGGGGGCGGCCACCATATATTTT CAWVGAATIYF TRBV30 - TRBJ1-3 -
TGTGCCATCAGTGCCCCGGGACAGGGGGCCTCCTCTGGAAACACCATATATTTT CAISAPGQGASSGNTIYF TRBV10-3 - TRBJ1-3 TRBD1
TGTGCCAGCAGCTTAGGCCGGGACAGGGAACGGTTCTTC CASSLGRDRERFF TRBV5-4 - TRBJ2-1 TRBD1
TGTGCCTGGAGTTCTCGGGGTTGGGGTCGGAGAAGAGGCAATGAGCAGTTCTTC CAWSSRGWGRRRGNEQFF TRBV30 once TRBJ2-1 -
TGTGCCAGCAGATTGACAGGGGACGAGCAGTACTTC CASRLTGDEQYF TRBV12-3/TRBV12-4 - TRBJ2-7 TRBD1
TGTGCCAGCTCCTCTAGGACAGCGTTGAACACTGAAGCTTTCTTT CASSSRTALNTEAFF TRBV18 - TRBJ1-1 -
TGTGCCAGCAGCTTAGACCCAGGGGGCTACGAGCAGTACTTC CASSLDPGGYEQYF TRBV7-2 - TRBJ2-7 TRBD1
TGTGCCAGCAGTGCCGGGACTAGCGGGGGGGACAATGAGCAGTTCTTC CASSAGTSGGDNEQFF TRBV25-1 - TRBJ2-1 TRBD2
TGTGCCAGCAGCTTCCAGGGTAGCACTGAAGCTTTCTTT CASSFQGSTEAFF TRBV9 - TRBJ1-1 -
TGTGCCAGCTCACCAGGGACAGGGGGCCACGAGCAGTACTTC CASSPGTGGHEQYF TRBV18 - TRBJ2-7 TRBD1
TGTGCCAGCAGCCAACTCAAGGGGGAAGCTTTCTTT CASSQLKGEAFF TRBV3-1/TRBV3-2 - TRBJ1-1 -
TGTGCCAGCAGCTTCACACAGGGGATAAGACTTGACACTGAAGCTTTCTTT CASSFTQGIRLDTEAFF TRBV7-3 - TRBJ1-1 TRBD1